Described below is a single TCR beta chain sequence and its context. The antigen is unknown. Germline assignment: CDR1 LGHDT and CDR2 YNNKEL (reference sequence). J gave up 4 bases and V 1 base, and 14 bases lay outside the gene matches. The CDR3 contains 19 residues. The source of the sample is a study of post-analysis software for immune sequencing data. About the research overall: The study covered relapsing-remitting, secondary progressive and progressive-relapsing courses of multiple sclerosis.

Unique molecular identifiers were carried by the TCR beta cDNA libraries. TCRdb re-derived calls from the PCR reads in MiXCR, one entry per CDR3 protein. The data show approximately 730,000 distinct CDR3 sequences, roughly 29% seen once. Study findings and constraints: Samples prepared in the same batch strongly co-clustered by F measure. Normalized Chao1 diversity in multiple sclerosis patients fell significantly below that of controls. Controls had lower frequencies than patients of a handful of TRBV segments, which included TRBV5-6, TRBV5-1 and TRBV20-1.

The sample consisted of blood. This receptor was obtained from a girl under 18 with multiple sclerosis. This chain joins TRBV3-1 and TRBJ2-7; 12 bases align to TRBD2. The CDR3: CASSQGFATSGSLGYEQYF. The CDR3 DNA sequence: TGTGCCAGCAGCCAAGGGTTCGCGACTAGCGGGAGTCTTGGGTACGAGCAGTACTTC.